The 12 T cell receptor beta chains below all came from one sample that was sequenced in a study of OX40 agonist ivuxolimab in advanced cancers. Assay used: immunoSEQ multiplex PCR; TCRdb lists only in-frame clones, some missing. Among 35,000 to 55,000 clones listed, around 80% were seen once. The sequencing here drew on CD4+ or CD8+ T cells sorted from blood, taken in a trial of the OX40 agonist ivuxolimab. These receptors were collected from an adult with an advanced solid tumor such as melanoma, head and neck, liver or kidney cancer.

The chain combines TRBV5-1 with TRBJ1-5; TRBD1 matches at 9 bases. In germline, CDR1 is SGHRS, CDR2 YFSETQ. V trimming: 4 bases; J trimming: 6 bases; junction bases outside the gene matches: 8. The CDR3 length is 15 residues. CDR3 amino acids: CASSIQGAWGQPQHF. CDR3 nucleotides: TGCGCCAGCAGCATACAGGGGGCGTGGGGTCAGCCCCAGCATTTT.

V gene TRBV11-2 combines with J gene TRBJ2-5; D uncertain. V was pared by 5 bases and J by 1 base, with 2 bases between. The CDR3 has 11 residues. The germline V gene encodes CDR1 SGHAT and CDR2 FQNNGV. CDR3 in DNA: TGTGCCAGCAGCCTCCAAGAGACCCAGTACTTC. This sequence encodes CASSLQETQYF.

The chain employs TRBV28 and TRBJ2-5; 9 nucleotides align to TRBD2. The CDR3 is made up of 14 amino acids. Trimming cost V 2 bases and J 4 bases; bases outside gene matches: 2. The germline gives CDR1 MDHEN, CDR2 SYDVKM. CDR3 in amino acids: CASSLGGRVETQYF. The CDR3 nucleotides are TGTGCCAGCAGTTTAGGCGGGAGGGTAGAGACCCAGTACTTC.

This sequence joins TRBV5-8 and TRBJ1-2; D possibly corresponds to TRBD1 (6 bases). The CDR3 is 14 amino acids. With 4 bases removed from V and 5 bases from J, the gap between germline ends came to 15 bases. From germline, CDR1 is SGHTS and CDR2 YDEGEE. This CDR3 reads CASSGVRGAYGYTF. For the CDR3, the DNA is TGTGCCAGCAGCGGTGTGAGGGGGGCATATGGCTACACCTTC.

V and J are TRBV10-3 and TRBJ1-2; D not certain. Germline assignment: CDR1 ENHRY and CDR2 SYGVKD. Trimming left V 0 bases short and J 9 bases short, with 11 bases between. CDR3 length equals 13 residues. The CDR3 DNA is TGTGCCATCAGTGAGTCGAGGGTTGACAGCTACACCTTC. As protein: CAISESRVDSYTF.

This clone came up a few times. The V call is TRBV5-1, the J call TRBJ2-5; D uncertain. Germline lookup yields CDR1 SGHRS and CDR2 YFSETQ. The ends were cut back, 3 bases at V and 3 bases at J, with 3 bases in the middle. The CDR3 totals 11 residues. The CDR3 reads CASSYKETQYF. Here the CDR3 DNA reads TGCGCCAGCAGCTATAAAGAGACCCAGTACTTC.

This sequence joins TRBV28 and TRBJ1-1; D not certain. V shed 10 bases and J shed 1 base, with 13 bases lying between them. CDR3 size: 13 residues. In germline, CDR1 is MDHEN, CDR2 SYDVKM. The DNA for the CDR3 is TGTGCCATACAAGACGGAAAGAACACTGAAGCTTTCTTT. Amino acids: CAIQDGKNTEAFF.

The J gene is TRBJ1-1, the V gene TRBV30; unclear D gene. Germline V CDR1 and CDR2: GTSNPN, SVGIG (reference sequence). The CDR3 sequence is 14 residues long. V shed 3 bases and J shed 3 bases, with 14 bases lying between them. The CDR3: CAWRQKVRHTEAFF. CDR3 sequence (DNA): TGTGCCTGGAGGCAAAAGGTCAGACACACTGAAGCTTTCTTT.

This sequence joins TRBV5-1 and TRBJ2-5; 9 positions agree with TRBD1. The CDR3 spans 15 residues. The J segment lost 4 bases and the V segment lost 0 bases, leaving 4 bases of the junction unmatched. Germline CDR1 SGHRS, CDR2 YFSETQ. CDR3 bases: TGCGCCAGCAGCTTGGTTGGGACAGGGTCAGAGACCCAGTACTTC. It yields the protein CASSLVGTGSETQYF.

CDR3 sequence reads: CASTPRTDTYNSPLHF. CDR3 nucleotide sequence: TGTGCCAGCACGCCTCGGACAGATACCTATAATTCACCCCTCCACTTT. The chain links TRBV27 to TRBJ1-6; weak D call: TRBD1 (6 bases). This CDR3 spans 16 amino acids. The V end was cut by 7 bases, the J end by 2 bases, with 15 bases between. Germline CDR1 MNHEY, CDR2 SMNVEV (reference sequence).

This chain joins TRBV5-1 and TRBJ2-5; TRBD2 agrees at 14 bases. The CDR3 loop spans 17 amino acids. Germline V lookup: CDR1 SGHRS, CDR2 YFSETQ. J was trimmed by 6 bases and V by 1 base; bases with no gene match: 8. Here the CDR3 reads CASSLQTSGRAQKTQYF. CDR3 nucleotides: TGCGCCAGCAGCTTGCAGACTAGCGGGAGGGCCCAGAAGACCCAGTACTTC. The full variable domain, rest sourced from reference TRBV5-1 and TRBJ2-5, is KAGVTQTPRYLIKTRGQQVTLSCSPISGHRSVSWYQQTPGQGLQFLFEYFSETQRNKGNFPGRFSGRQFSNSRSEMNVSTLELGDSALYLCASSLQTSGRAQKTQYFGPGTRLLVL.

The chain is built from TRBV27 and TRBJ1-1; D remains unclear. Germline loops: CDR1 MNHEY, CDR2 SMNVEV (reference sequence). The V gene lost 0 bases and the J gene lost 2 bases, with 7 bases spanning the gap. This CDR3 has 14 amino acids. Written as DNA, the CDR3 is TGTGCCAGCAGTTTATCGCCAGTAAACACTGAAGCTTTCTTT. This codes for CASSLSPVNTEAFF.